The text below deals with one TCR beta chain. Its antigen is not identified. At one boundary the junction diverges from the germline segment, which might be a read error. Other DNA sequences in this sample translate to the same CDR3. This entry is derived from a study of cytomegalovirus exposure and HLA in healthy donors. Study information: Falling in the Caucasian-associated ancestry cluster were roughly 80% of 398 genotyped donors.

PCR used 60 Vbeta primers and 13 Jbeta primers. Generated by immunoSEQ multiplex PCR, the TCRdb table keeps only in-frame clones and is missing some. The table lists roughly 190,000 clones, roughly 81% of them singletons, with approximately 2% in the top ten. This CDR3 region has 15 residues. From germline, CDR1 is SGDLS and CDR2 YYNGEE. Study-level points and caveats: An analysis was carried out later, and it reportedly showed fewer N-insertions in an Asian-associated ancestry cluster than the approximately 670-donor mean.

Material for sequencing was PBMCs. The rearrangement joins TRBV9 to TRBJ2-7; 7 bases map to TRBD1. The TCR was taken from a woman aged 25 to 39 in good health and CMV-seropositive. CDR3 in amino acids: CASSVLGTVLNEQYF. The CDR3 coding sequence is TGTGCCAGTAGCGTACTCGGGACAGTTCTCAACGAGCAGTACTTC.